The entry that follows covers one T cell receptor beta chain sequence. This sample was included in a study of blood T cell repertoires in COVID-19. Overall study context: Sites in the United States, Italy and Spain provided acute and convalescent COVID-19 samples.

Clones were read by immunoSEQ multiplex PCR, and TCRdb kept only the in-frame ones, dropping some. Among tens of thousands of clones listed, 82% were seen once. Germline V gene sequence: CDR1 SNHLY, CDR2 FYNNEI. Trimming cost V 0 bases and J 0 bases, with 5 bases left between them. The CDR3 extends over 14 amino acids. The sequence was collected from a woman aged 55-70 years with acute or convalescent COVID-19. The genes are TRBV2 and TRBJ2-5; unclear D gene. Sequenced input: peripheral blood. The CDR3 region has the DNA TGTGCCAGCAGTGAAGCGGCCAACCAAGAGACCCAGTACTTC. Residues: CASSEAANQETQYF.